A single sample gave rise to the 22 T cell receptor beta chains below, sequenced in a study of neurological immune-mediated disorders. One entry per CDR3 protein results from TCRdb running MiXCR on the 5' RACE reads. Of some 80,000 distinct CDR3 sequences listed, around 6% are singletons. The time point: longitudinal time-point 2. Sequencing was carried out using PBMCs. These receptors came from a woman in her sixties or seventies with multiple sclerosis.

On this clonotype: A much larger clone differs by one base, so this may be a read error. In DNA, the CDR3 is TGTGCCAGCAGTTTTTCCCCAGACTACAATGAGCTGTTCTTC. This sequence encodes CASSFSPDYNELFF. The chain links TRBV27 to TRBJ2-1; D perhaps matches TRBD2 (5 bases). In germline, CDR1 is MNHEY, CDR2 SMNVEV (reference sequence). CDR3 length equals 14 residues.

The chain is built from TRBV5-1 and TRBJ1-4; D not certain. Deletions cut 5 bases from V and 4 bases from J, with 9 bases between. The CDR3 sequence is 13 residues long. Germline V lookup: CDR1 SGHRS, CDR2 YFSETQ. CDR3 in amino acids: CASRRQVNEKLFF. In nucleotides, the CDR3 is TGCGCCAGCAGAAGACAAGTTAATGAAAAACTGTTTTTT.

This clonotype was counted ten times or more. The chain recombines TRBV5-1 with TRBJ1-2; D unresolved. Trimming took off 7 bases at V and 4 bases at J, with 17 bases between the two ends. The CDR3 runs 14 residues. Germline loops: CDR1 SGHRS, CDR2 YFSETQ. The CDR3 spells CASATLDGTYGYTF. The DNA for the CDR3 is TGCGCCAGCGCGACTCTGGACGGAACCTATGGCTACACCTTC.

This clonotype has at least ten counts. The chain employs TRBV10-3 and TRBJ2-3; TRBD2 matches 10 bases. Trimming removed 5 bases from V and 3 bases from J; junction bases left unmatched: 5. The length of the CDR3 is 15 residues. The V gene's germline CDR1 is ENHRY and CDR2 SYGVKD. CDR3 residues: CAISSGGVRTDTQYF. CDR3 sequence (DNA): TGTGCCATCAGTAGCGGGGGGGTAAGGACAGATACGCAGTATTTT.

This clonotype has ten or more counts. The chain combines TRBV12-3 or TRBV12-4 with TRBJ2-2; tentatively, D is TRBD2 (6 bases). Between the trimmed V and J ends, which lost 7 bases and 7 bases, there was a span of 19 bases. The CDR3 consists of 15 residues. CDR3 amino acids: CASTPGGWSNGELFF. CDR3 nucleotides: TGTGCCAGCACCCCAGGAGGGTGGTCAAACGGGGAGCTGTTTTTT.

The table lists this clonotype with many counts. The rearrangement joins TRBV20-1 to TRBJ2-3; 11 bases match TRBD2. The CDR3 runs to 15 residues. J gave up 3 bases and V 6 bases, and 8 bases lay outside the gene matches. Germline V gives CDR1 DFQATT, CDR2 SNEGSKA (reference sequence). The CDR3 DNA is TGCAGTGCAACTAGCGGGGGCCCGGGGACAGATACGCAGTATTTT. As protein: CSATSGGPGTDTQYF.

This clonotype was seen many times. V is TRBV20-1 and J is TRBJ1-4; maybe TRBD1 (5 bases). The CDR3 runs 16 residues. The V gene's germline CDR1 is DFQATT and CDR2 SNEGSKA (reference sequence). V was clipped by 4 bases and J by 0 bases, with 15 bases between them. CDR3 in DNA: TGCAGTGCTAAGCGAGGGGAAAAGGCAACTAATGAAAAACTGTTTTTT. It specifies CSAKRGEKATNEKLFF.

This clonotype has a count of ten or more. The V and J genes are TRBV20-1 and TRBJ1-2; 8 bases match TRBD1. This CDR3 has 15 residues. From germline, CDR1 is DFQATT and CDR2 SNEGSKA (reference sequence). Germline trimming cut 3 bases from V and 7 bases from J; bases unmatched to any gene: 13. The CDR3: CSASSPDRGERGYTF. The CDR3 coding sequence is TGCAGTGCTAGTAGCCCCGACAGGGGAGAGCGTGGCTACACCTTC.

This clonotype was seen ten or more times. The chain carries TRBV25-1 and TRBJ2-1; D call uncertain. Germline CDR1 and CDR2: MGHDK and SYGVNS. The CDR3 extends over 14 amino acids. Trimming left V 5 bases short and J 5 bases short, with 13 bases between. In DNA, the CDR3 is TGTGCCAGCAGTCTTCCCGGGCCGAACAATGAGCAGTTCTTC. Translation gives CASSLPGPNNEQFF. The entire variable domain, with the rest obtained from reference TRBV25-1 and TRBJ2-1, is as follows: EADIYQTPRYLVIGTGKKITLECSQTMGHDKMYWYQQDPGMELHLIHYSYGVNSTEKGDLSSESTVSRIRTEHFPLTLESARPSHTSQYLCASSLPGPNNEQFFGPGTRLTVL.

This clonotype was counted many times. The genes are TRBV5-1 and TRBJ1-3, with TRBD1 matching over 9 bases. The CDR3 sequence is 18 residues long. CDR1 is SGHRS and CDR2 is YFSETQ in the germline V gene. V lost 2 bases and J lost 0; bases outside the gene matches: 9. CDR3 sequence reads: CASSFIPGQGGSGNTIYF. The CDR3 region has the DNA TGCGCCAGCAGCTTCATTCCGGGACAGGGTGGCTCTGGAAACACCATATATTTT.

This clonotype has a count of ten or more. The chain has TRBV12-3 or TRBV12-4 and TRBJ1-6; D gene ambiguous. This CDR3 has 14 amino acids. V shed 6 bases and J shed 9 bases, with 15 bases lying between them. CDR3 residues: CASSRRGGGSPLHF. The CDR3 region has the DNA TGTGCCAGCAGCCGGCGGGGAGGCGGTTCACCCCTCCACTTT.

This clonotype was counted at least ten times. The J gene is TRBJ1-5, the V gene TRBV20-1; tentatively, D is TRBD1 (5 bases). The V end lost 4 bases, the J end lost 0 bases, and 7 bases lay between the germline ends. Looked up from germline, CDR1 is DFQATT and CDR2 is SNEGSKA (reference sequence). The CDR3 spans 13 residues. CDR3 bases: TGCAGTGCTACCAGGGTTAGCAATCAGCCCCAGCATTTT. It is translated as CSATRVSNQPQHF.

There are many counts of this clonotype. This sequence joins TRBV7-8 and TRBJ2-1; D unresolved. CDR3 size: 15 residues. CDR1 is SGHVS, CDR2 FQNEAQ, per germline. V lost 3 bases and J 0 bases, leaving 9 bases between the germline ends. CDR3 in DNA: TGTGCCAGCAGCTTGAACCCGAGCTCCTACAATGAGCAGTTCTTC. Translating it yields CASSLNPSSYNEQFF.

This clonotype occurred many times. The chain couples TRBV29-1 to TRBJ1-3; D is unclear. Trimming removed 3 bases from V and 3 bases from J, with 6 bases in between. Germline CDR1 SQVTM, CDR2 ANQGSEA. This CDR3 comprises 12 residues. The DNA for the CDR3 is TGCAGCGTTGACGCGGGTGGAAACACCATATATTTT. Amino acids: CSVDAGGNTIYF.

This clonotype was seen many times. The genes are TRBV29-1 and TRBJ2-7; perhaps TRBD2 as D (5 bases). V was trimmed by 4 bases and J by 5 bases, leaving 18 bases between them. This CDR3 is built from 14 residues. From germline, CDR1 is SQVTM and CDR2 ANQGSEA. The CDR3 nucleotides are TGCAGCGTTGGGACGGGGATCGAGGGCCACGAGCAGTACTTC. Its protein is CSVGTGIEGHEQYF.

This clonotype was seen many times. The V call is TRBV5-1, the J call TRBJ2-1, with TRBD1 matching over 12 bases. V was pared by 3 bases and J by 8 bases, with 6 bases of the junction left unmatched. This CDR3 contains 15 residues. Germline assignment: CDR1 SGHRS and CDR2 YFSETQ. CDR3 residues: CASSSGQGASDEQFF. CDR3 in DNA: TGCGCCAGCAGCTCGGGACAGGGGGCCTCCGATGAGCAGTTCTTC.

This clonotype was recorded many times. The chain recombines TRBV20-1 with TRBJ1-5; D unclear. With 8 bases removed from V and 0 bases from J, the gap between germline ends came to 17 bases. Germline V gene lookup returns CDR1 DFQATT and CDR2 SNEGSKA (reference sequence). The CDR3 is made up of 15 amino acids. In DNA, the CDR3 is TGCAGTAGCAAGAGGCTGACACATAGCAATCAGCCCCAGCATTTT. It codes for CSSKRLTHSNQPQHF.

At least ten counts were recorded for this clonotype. For the CDR3, the DNA is TGTGCCAGCAGCCAGGGACAGGGAAGGACTGGTTACTATGGCTACACCTTC. Its translation: CASSQGQGRTGYYGYTF. The gene calls are TRBV7-6 and TRBJ1-2, with 9 nucleotides matching TRBD1. The V gene end was trimmed by 5 bases and the J gene end by 3 bases; junction bases not matched to a gene: 13. This CDR3 comprises 17 residues. Germline V CDR1 and CDR2: SGHVS, FNYEAQ. The full variable domain, rest sourced from reference TRBV7-6 and TRBJ1-2, is GAGVSQSPRYKVTKRGQDVALRCDPISGHVSLYWYRQALGQGPEFLTYFNYEAQQDKSGLPNDRFSAERPEGSISTLTIQRTEQRDSAMYRCASSQGQGRTGYYGYTFGSGTRLTVV.

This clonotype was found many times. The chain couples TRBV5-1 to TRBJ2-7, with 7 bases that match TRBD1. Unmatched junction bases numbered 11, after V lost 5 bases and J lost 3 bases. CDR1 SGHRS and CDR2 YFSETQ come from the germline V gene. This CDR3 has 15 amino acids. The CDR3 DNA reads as TGCGCCAGCAGGGACCCGGGACAGAATCTCTACGAGCAGTACTTC. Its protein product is CASRDPGQNLYEQYF.

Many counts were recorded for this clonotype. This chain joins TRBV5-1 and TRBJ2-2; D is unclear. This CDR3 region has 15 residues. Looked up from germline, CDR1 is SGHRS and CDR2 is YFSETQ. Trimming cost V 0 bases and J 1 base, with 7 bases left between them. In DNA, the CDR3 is TGCGCCAGCAGCTTGGCCAGGATGAACACCGGGGAGCTGTTTTTT. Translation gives CASSLARMNTGELFF.

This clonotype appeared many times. The CDR3 nucleotides are TGTGCCAGCAGCAGGAGTCGCACAGATACGCAGTATTTT. Its translation: CASSRSRTDTQYF. The chain joins TRBV3-1 to TRBJ2-3; D unresolved. Trimming removed 5 bases at V and 1 base at J, with 7 bases between. This CDR3 region has 13 residues. Looked up from germline, CDR1 is LGHDT and CDR2 is YNNKEL (reference sequence).

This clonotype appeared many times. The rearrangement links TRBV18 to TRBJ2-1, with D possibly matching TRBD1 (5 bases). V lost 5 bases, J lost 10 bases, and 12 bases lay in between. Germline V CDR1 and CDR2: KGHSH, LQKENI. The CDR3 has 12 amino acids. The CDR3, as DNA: TGTGCCAGCTCATTCCAGGGCCGGGAGCAGTTCTTC. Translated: CASSFQGREQFF.